The entry that follows covers one TCR beta chain sequence. What it binds is unknown. This specimen belongs to a study of type 1 and type 2 diabetes patients. Study summary: Samples came from type 1 diabetic, type 2 diabetic or nondiabetic people, recruited in China. Study-wide findings and caveats: Highly-expanded CD4+ clones were few in type 2 diabetes, median one, about 3.9% of reads.

Amplification started from genomic DNA. Multiplex PCR with 30 forward and 13 reverse primers amplified the TCR beta CDR3. MiXCR was run by TCRdb on the multiplex PCR reads, yielding one entry per CDR3 protein. This sample yields approximately 260,000 distinct CDR3 sequences, of which approximately 50% are seen a single time; about 13% belongs to the top ten. Roughly 9.5 milliliters of peripheral blood were collected from each participant. The origin of this receptor is a man in his late teens or twenties with type 2 diabetes. The specimen was peripheral blood mononuclear cells (PBMCs).

DNA for the CDR3: TGTGCCAGCAGTTACATGGACAGACCTTTTCCCCCGTACGAGCAGTACTTC. Its translation: CASSYMDRPFPPYEQYF. The chain carries TRBV6-6 and TRBJ2-7; TRBD1 might be the D (6 bases). V lost 2 bases to trimming and J lost 4 bases, with 21 bases between them. Germline assignment: CDR1 MNHNY and CDR2 SVGAGI (reference sequence). The CDR3 spans 17 residues.